Sequencing of this TCR beta chain was carried out in a study of cytomegalovirus exposure and HLA in healthy donors. V was cut by 8 bases and J by 5 bases, with 15 bases left in between. Looked up from germline, CDR1 is SNHLY and CDR2 is FYNNEI. The CDR3 has 14 residues. The PCR made use of 60 Vbeta and 13 Jbeta primers. TCRdb's table, derived via immunoSEQ multiplex PCR, lists solely in-frame clones and lacks some. The sample records over 150,000 clones, 70% to 80% being singletons. This clone was detected a few times. Its antigen is unknown. The study, taken as a whole, reports: TCR beta sequences reportedly predicted most subjects' HLA-A and HLA-B alleles accurately. In an earlier analysis, in around 590 donors, most V segments appeared productive either ~90% or ~30% of the time.

This chain joins TRBV2 and TRBJ1-4; no firm D call. The sample comprised PBMCs. This TCR was recovered from a woman aged 45-65 years in good health and CMV-seronegative. In DNA form, the CDR3 reads TGTGCCAGCGTGTTGGAATCCGGGAATGAAAAACTGTTTTTT. As protein: CASVLESGNEKLFF.